The 31 T cell receptor beta chains given below trace back to one sample, sequenced in a study of shared clonotypes between healthy human individuals. This table comes from immunoSEQ multiplex PCR, and its TCRdb copy is limited to in-frame clones, with some not included. Of roughly 2.2 million clones listed, 85% to 95% are singletons. Sequenced sample: naive CD4+ T cells from PBMCs. Specified subset: CD45RA+ positively selected. These receptors originate from a man younger than 35 in good health. Some clones in this sample may be carry-over from other donors' samples.

This rearrangement joins TRBV4-1 to TRBJ1-1; 7 nucleotides align to TRBD1. This CDR3 contains 13 residues. The V and J ends lost 2 bases and 4 bases, in that order; junction bases with no gene match: 1. Per germline, CDR1 MGHRA and CDR2 YSYEKL. The CDR3 coding sequence is TGCGCCAGCAGCCAACCAGGGGGCACTGAAGCTTTCTTT. Protein sequence: CASSQPGGTEAFF.

The V and J genes are TRBV28 and TRBJ1-3; D is uncertain. The CDR3 loop spans 14 amino acids. Trimming pared 4 bases from V and 4 bases from J, leaving 11 bases between. Germline CDR1 MDHEN, CDR2 SYDVKM. The DNA of the CDR3 is TGTGCCAGCAGTTCCCCGGCGTCCGGAAACACCATATATTTT. This translates into CASSSPASGNTIYF.

The chain combines TRBV7-8 with TRBJ2-5; the match to TRBD1 covers 7 bases. In germline, CDR1 is SGHVS, CDR2 FQNEAQ. The CDR3 contains 13 residues. V shed 6 bases and J 2 bases; nucleotides not matched to a gene: 3. In DNA, the CDR3 is TGTGCCAGCAGACAGGGGCTACAAGAGACCCAGTACTTC. It yields the protein CASRQGLQETQYF.

This chain joins TRBV5-5 and TRBJ1-3; D uncertain. The CDR3 runs to 14 residues. From germline, CDR1 is SGHKS and CDR2 YYEKEE (reference sequence). Trimming took 4 bases from V and 6 from J, leaving 14 bases between them. The CDR3 region has the DNA TGTGCCAGCAGCGCCCCGGGTTCCAAAAACACCATATATTTT. Protein product: CASSAPGSKNTIYF.

The chain carries TRBV11-2 and TRBJ2-1; no firm D call. CDR1 is SGHAT, CDR2 FQNNGV, per germline. The V and J ends lost 1 base and 4 bases respectively, with 11 bases between them. This CDR3 has 15 residues. Written as DNA, the CDR3 is TGTGCCAGCAGCTTAGGACTGACTGTGTACAATGAGCAGTTCTTC. Translated, it gives CASSLGLTVYNEQFF.

The count of this clone is one. This chain joins TRBV18 and TRBJ1-1, with TRBD1 as a possible D gene (5 bases). V was cut by 1 base and J by 3 bases, with 12 bases left in between. The germline gives CDR1 KGHSH, CDR2 LQKENI. This CDR3 has 15 amino acids. The DNA of the CDR3 is TGTGCCAGCTCACCACTGGCAGGGTCGGACACTGAAGCTTTCTTT. It yields the protein CASSPLAGSDTEAFF.

The rearrangement joins TRBV18 to TRBJ2-3; 12 bases match TRBD1. The germline gives CDR1 KGHSH, CDR2 LQKENI. V gave up 6 bases and J gave up 4 bases; unmatched junction bases: 8. This CDR3 comprises 16 residues. CDR3 residues: CASSPLGTGGSDTQYF. The CDR3 coding sequence is TGTGCCAGCTCCCCATTGGGGACAGGGGGCTCAGATACGCAGTATTTT.

This clone has just one count. The chain has TRBV13 and TRBJ2-3; D is unresolved. This CDR3 comprises 18 residues. Germline CDR1 reads PRHDT; CDR2 reads FYEKMQ (reference sequence). Deletions cut 5 bases from V and 1 base from J, with 22 bases between. The CDR3 is CASSPLRLNYGGTDTQYF. The CDR3 DNA follows: TGTGCCAGCAGCCCCCTCCGCCTAAACTATGGGGGCACAGATACGCAGTATTTT.

This clone was counted once. This chain connects TRBV2 to TRBJ2-5; TRBD1 matches at 9 bases. The DNA end is more similar to TRBJ2-7, so the J call may be wrong. The CDR3 consists of 13 residues. Germline V gives CDR1 SNHLY, CDR2 FYNNEI. The CDR3 DNA sequence: TGTGCCAGCAGTCCCCAGACAGGGGGCGAGCAGTACTTC. Its translation: CASSPQTGGEQYF.

The chain joins TRBV9 to TRBJ2-1; TRBD2 matches 11 bases. Losses at the gene ends were 7 bases for V and 8 bases for J; bases not matched to a gene: 11. Germline V CDR1 and CDR2: SGDLS, YYNGEE. The CDR3 is made up of 15 amino acids. Written as DNA, the CDR3 is TGTGCCAGCGCCTCGGTAGCGGGAGGGCCGTATGAGCAGTTCTTC. Translated, it gives CASASVAGGPYEQFF.

The chain joins TRBV29-1 to TRBJ1-5; D gene ambiguous. There are 12 residues in the CDR3. The germline CDR1 and CDR2 sequences are SQVTM and ANQGSEA. The V end was cut by 4 bases, the J end by 7 bases, with 11 bases between. CDR3 nucleotide sequence: TGCAGCGTTGGTGTGGCGGAGCAGCCCCAGCATTTT. This sequence encodes CSVGVAEQPQHF. Together with reference TRBV29-1 and TRBJ1-5, the CDR3 gives the full variable domain: SAVISQKPSRDICQRGTSLTIQCQVDSQVTMMFWYRQQPGQSLTLIATANQGSEATYESGFVIDKFPISRPNLTFSTLTVSNMSPEDSSIYLCSVGVAEQPQHFGDGTRLSIL.

J is TRBJ1-2 and V is TRBV13; D is possibly TRBD1 (6 bases). Trimming removed 2 bases from V and 1 base from J, with 17 bases in between. The CDR3 consists of 17 residues. Germline CDR1 PRHDT, CDR2 FYEKMQ (reference sequence). CDR3 in DNA: TGTGCCAGCAGCTTAAGTCGGTGGCAGGGGAATAACTATGGCTACACCTTC. Protein: CASSLSRWQGNNYGYTF.

As concerns this clone: Other nucleotide sequences from this sample produce the same CDR3. The chain employs TRBV5-1 and TRBJ1-1; weak D call: TRBD1 (6 bases). CDR1 and CDR2 (germline): SGHRS, YFSETQ. This CDR3 is 15 amino acids long. The V end lost 4 bases, the J end lost 1 base, and 14 bases lay between the germline ends. Here the CDR3 DNA reads TGCGCCAGCAGCCCCCTCGGGGGCTCGAACACTGAAGCTTTCTTT. The encoded protein is CASSPLGGSNTEAFF. The entire variable domain, with the rest obtained from reference TRBV5-1 and TRBJ1-1, is as follows: KAGVTQTPRYLIKTRGQQVTLSCSPISGHRSVSWYQQTPGQGLQFLFEYFSETQRNKGNFPGRFSGRQFSNSRSEMNVSTLELGDSALYLCASSPLGGSNTEAFFGQGTRLTVV.

The chain combines TRBV5-1 with TRBJ2-7, with TRBD2 as a possible D gene (5 bases). CDR3 length equals 15 residues. Deletions cut 0 bases from V and 4 bases from J, with 14 bases between. From germline, CDR1 is SGHRS and CDR2 YFSETQ. CDR3 sequence: CASSLDRGTVYEQYF. CDR3 nucleotide sequence: TGCGCCAGCAGCTTGGACCGGGGAACCGTATACGAGCAGTACTTC.

The V gene is TRBV5-1, the J gene TRBJ2-1, with TRBD2 identical over 9 bases. In germline, CDR1 is SGHRS, CDR2 YFSETQ. The trim removed 2 bases at V and 6 bases at J, leaving 6 bases unmatched. This CDR3 spans 15 amino acids. The CDR3: CASSLIAGVVNEQFF. CDR3 in DNA: TGCGCCAGCAGCTTAATAGCGGGAGTCGTCAATGAGCAGTTCTTC.

This clone was seen only once. This chain's CDR3 is CASSIRWGGDTEAFF. In DNA form, the CDR3 reads TGTGCCAGTAGTATTCGTTGGGGGGGAGACACTGAAGCTTTCTTT. J is TRBJ1-1 and V is TRBV19; the D gene is possibly TRBD1 (5 bases). Germline V gene sequence: CDR1 LNHDA, CDR2 SQIVND (reference sequence). The ends were cut back, 3 bases at V and 3 bases at J, with 14 bases in the middle. CDR3 size: 15 residues.

The rearrangement uses TRBV2 and TRBJ1-5; tentative D call: TRBD1 (5 bases). The CDR3 length is 15 residues. V was shortened by 4 bases and J by 4 bases, with 14 bases between the two germline ends. Germline V gene data show CDR1 as SNHLY and CDR2 as FYNNEI. CDR3 residues: CASSVDGGANQPQHF. DNA for the CDR3: TGTGCCAGCAGTGTCGACGGAGGGGCAAATCAGCCCCAGCATTTT.

V gene TRBV5-8 combines with J gene TRBJ2-7; TRBD1 is a possible D gene (6 bases). Germline V gives CDR1 SGHTS, CDR2 YDEGEE. V was trimmed by 0 bases and J by 3 bases, leaving 10 bases between them. This CDR3 has 14 residues. Here the CDR3 DNA reads TGTGCCAGCAGCTTGGGACAGGAGTACTACGAGCAGTACTTC. Its translation is CASSLGQEYYEQYF.

The V call is TRBV11-2, the J call TRBJ1-1; D uncertain. The germline V and J ends were trimmed by 7 bases and 0 bases, with 15 bases remaining between them. Germline CDR1 reads SGHAT; CDR2 reads FQNNGV. The CDR3 is 15 residues long. This CDR3 reads CASTLGWTMNTEAFF. As DNA, the CDR3 is TGTGCCAGCACCCTAGGATGGACGATGAACACTGAAGCTTTCTTT.

Regarding this clone: Other nucleotide sequences in the sample specify the same CDR3. This chain uses TRBV5-1 with TRBJ2-5; D might be TRBD1 (5 bases). The CDR3 consists of 14 residues. The V end lost 3 bases, the J end lost 2 bases, and 11 bases lay between the germline ends. Per the germline V gene, CDR1 is SGHRS and CDR2 is YFSETQ. The CDR3 here is CASSYGQGQETQYF. CDR3 nucleotide sequence: TGCGCCAGCAGCTACGGACAAGGTCAAGAGACCCAGTACTTC.

This clone was seen just once. The chain is built from TRBV6-6 and TRBJ2-1; D not resolved. CDR1 is MNHNY, CDR2 SVGAGI, per germline (reference sequence). The CDR3 sequence is 11 residues long. V lost 1 base and J 8 bases, leaving 3 bases between the germline ends. Here the CDR3 DNA reads TGTGCCAGCAGTTACTATGATGAGCAGTTCTTC. It encodes CASSYYDEQFF.

This rearrangement joins TRBV19 to TRBJ2-2; TRBD2 agrees at 10 bases. This CDR3 region has 15 residues. The V gene's germline CDR1 is LNHDA and CDR2 SQIVND (reference sequence). CDR3 in DNA: TGTCCAAGGCCGGGACTAGCGCGTAACACCGGGGAGCTGTTTTTT. Translated: CPRPGLARNTGELFF.

The chain employs TRBV28 and TRBJ2-1; TRBD2 agrees at 8 bases. Trimming took 2 bases from V and 0 from J; bases not matched to a gene: 9. The CDR3 runs to 18 residues. Germline V gives CDR1 MDHEN, CDR2 SYDVKM. The CDR3 here is CASSLGSLAGSSYNEQFF. DNA of the CDR3: TGTGCCAGCAGTTTAGGATCTTTAGCGGGAAGCTCCTACAATGAGCAGTTCTTC. Using reference TRBV28 and TRBJ2-1 for the parts outside the CDR3, the full variable domain is DVKVTQSSRYLVKRTGEKVFLECVQDMDHENMFWYRQDPGLGLRLIYFSYDVKMKEKGDIPEGYSVSREKKERFSLILESASTNQTSMYLCASSLGSLAGSSYNEQFFGPGTRLTVL.

V gene TRBV15 combines with J gene TRBJ2-3, with 11 bases lining up with TRBD2. In germline, CDR1 is LNHNV, CDR2 YYDKDF (reference sequence). This CDR3 is 17 amino acids long. Trimming at V came to 0 bases and at J to 2 bases, leaving 4 bases not matched to a gene. CDR3 protein: CATSRDPLAGDTDTQYF. The DNA for the CDR3 is TGTGCCACCAGCAGAGATCCACTAGCGGGAGACACAGATACGCAGTATTTT.

V gene TRBV9 combines with J gene TRBJ2-1; 11 nucleotides line up with TRBD2. The germline V gene has CDR1 SGDLS and CDR2 YYNGEE. This CDR3 spans 17 amino acids. The V gene end was trimmed by 4 bases and the J gene end by 2 bases; junction bases not matched to a gene: 8. The CDR3 reads CASSLLPGLAAYNEQFF. CDR3 sequence (DNA): TGTGCCAGCAGCCTACTCCCGGGACTAGCGGCCTACAATGAGCAGTTCTTC.

The genes are TRBV11-2 and TRBJ2-4; 11 bases map to TRBD1. V shed 5 bases, J shed 6 bases, and the junction held 3 bases outside the gene matches. Germline V gives CDR1 SGHAT, CDR2 FQNNGV. The length of the CDR3 is 14 residues. CDR3 DNA: TGTGCCAGCAGCCCGGGACAGGGGGGAAACATTCAGTACTTC. Translating gives CASSPGQGGNIQYF.

The chain couples TRBV15 to TRBJ1-5, with a weak D call TRBD1 (5 bases). V shed 1 base and J shed 3 bases, with 13 bases lying between them. The CDR3 extends over 16 amino acids. Germline-derived CDR1 and CDR2 are LNHNV and YYDKDF (reference sequence). The CDR3 reads CATSRAAWGPNQPQHF. The CDR3 DNA is TGTGCCACCAGCAGAGCCGCTTGGGGACCCAATCAGCCCCAGCATTTT. Complete variable domain (other parts from reference TRBV15 and TRBJ1-5): DAMVIQNPRYQVTQFGKPVTLSCSQTLNHNVMYWYQQKSSQAPKLLFHYYDKDFNNEADTPDNFQSRRPNTSFCFLDIRSPGLGDTAMYLCATSRAAWGPNQPQHFGDGTRLSIL.

This chain links TRBV28 with TRBJ2-1, with no clear D. V was clipped by 8 bases and J by 0 bases, with 17 bases between them. The CDR3 totals 16 residues. Germline V gene lookup returns CDR1 MDHEN and CDR2 SYDVKM. In DNA form, the CDR3 reads TGTGCCAGCCGACCCGAGCCTTCTAGCTCCTACAATGAGCAGTTCTTC. It translates to CASRPEPSSSYNEQFF.

The rearrangement joins TRBV7-2 to TRBJ2-7; D possibly corresponds to TRBD2 (5 bases). Trimming cost V 2 bases and J 2 bases, with 13 bases left between them. This CDR3 is 15 amino acids long. Germline V gives CDR1 SGHTA, CDR2 FQGNSA. In nucleotides, the CDR3 is TGTGCCAGCAGCTTAAGGGTTAGCGTCCCCTACGAGCAGTACTTC. It yields the protein CASSLRVSVPYEQYF.

The genes are TRBV6-5 and TRBJ1-1, with D possibly matching TRBD1 (5 bases). Germline V gene data show CDR1 as MNHEY and CDR2 as SVGAGI. This CDR3 contains 14 residues. The germline V and J ends were trimmed by 6 bases and 0 bases, with 11 bases remaining between them. The CDR3 loop is CASRTGGMNTEAFF. The CDR3 DNA is TGTGCCAGCAGGACCGGGGGGATGAACACTGAAGCTTTCTTT.

The chain combines TRBV19 with TRBJ2-3; 7 bases align to TRBD1. Looked up from germline, CDR1 is LNHDA and CDR2 is SQIVND (reference sequence). Trimming cost V 4 bases and J 9 bases; bases outside gene matches: 10. The CDR3 is 14 residues long. The CDR3 nucleotides read TGTGCCAGTAGTAGTCGACAGGGTTTAGGCACGCAGTATTTT. Its translation: CASSSRQGLGTQYF.